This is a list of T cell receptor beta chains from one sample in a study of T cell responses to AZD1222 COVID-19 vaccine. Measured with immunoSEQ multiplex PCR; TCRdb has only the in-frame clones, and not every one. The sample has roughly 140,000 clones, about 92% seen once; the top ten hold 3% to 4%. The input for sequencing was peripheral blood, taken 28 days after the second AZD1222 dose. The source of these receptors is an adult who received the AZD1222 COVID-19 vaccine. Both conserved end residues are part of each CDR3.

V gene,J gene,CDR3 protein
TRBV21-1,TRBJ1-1,CASSTNEVGRTEAFF
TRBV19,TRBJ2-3,CASSIGVDTQYF
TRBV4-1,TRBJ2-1,CASSLVGVYNEQFF
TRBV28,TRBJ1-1,CASSLEVNGEAFF
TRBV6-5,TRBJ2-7,CASSYEGGEQYF
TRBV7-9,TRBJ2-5,CASSPALETQYF
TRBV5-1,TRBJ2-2,CASSLVISSGGFVPNTGELFF
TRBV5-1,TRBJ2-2,CASSRNRVSSSDTGELFF
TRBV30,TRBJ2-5,CAESLGETQYF
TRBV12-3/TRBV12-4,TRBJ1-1,CASSGHRATEAFF
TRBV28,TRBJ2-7,CASRQQGTEQYF
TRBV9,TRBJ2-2,CASSVAQSVSGPNTGELFF
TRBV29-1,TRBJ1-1,CSWEEAVNTEAFF
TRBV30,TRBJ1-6,CAWSFYGDNSPLHF
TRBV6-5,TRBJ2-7,CAALGREPYEQYF
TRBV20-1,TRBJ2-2,CSASGRVDTGELFF
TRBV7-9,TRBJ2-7,CASSPRGGSHEQYF
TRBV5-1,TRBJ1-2,CASSLVPGDYGYTF
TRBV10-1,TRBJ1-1,CASSESTGGNTEAFF
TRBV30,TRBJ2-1,CAWSFGDGYNEQFF
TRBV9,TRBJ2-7,CASSALGTDQYQQYF
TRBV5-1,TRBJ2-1,CASSSLGREGNEQFF
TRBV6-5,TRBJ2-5,CASSYSHTTQQETQYF
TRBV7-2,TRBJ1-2,CASSLDIRWSVNNYGYTF
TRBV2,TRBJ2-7,CASSDVGLGVQYF
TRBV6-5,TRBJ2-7,CASISPGAYEQYF
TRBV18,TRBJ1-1,CASSPSLPSEAFF
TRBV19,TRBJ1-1,CASSVNPRNTEAFF
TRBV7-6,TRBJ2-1,CASSLGGNDNEQFF
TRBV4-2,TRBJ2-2,CASSHTPPTSGSPGELFF
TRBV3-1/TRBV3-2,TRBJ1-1,CASSQQTGNTEAFF
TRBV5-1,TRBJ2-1,CASSPANDEQFF
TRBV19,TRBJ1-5,CASRGQGFNQPQHF
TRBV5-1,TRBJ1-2,CASSLTAFWGYTF
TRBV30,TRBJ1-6,CAWRSWQTTPLHF
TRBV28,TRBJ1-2,CASSLGDYGYTF
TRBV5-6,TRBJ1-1,CASSRNWYTEAFF
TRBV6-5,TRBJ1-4,CASGGLYREKLFF
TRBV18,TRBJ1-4,CASSSGQGTTNEKLFF